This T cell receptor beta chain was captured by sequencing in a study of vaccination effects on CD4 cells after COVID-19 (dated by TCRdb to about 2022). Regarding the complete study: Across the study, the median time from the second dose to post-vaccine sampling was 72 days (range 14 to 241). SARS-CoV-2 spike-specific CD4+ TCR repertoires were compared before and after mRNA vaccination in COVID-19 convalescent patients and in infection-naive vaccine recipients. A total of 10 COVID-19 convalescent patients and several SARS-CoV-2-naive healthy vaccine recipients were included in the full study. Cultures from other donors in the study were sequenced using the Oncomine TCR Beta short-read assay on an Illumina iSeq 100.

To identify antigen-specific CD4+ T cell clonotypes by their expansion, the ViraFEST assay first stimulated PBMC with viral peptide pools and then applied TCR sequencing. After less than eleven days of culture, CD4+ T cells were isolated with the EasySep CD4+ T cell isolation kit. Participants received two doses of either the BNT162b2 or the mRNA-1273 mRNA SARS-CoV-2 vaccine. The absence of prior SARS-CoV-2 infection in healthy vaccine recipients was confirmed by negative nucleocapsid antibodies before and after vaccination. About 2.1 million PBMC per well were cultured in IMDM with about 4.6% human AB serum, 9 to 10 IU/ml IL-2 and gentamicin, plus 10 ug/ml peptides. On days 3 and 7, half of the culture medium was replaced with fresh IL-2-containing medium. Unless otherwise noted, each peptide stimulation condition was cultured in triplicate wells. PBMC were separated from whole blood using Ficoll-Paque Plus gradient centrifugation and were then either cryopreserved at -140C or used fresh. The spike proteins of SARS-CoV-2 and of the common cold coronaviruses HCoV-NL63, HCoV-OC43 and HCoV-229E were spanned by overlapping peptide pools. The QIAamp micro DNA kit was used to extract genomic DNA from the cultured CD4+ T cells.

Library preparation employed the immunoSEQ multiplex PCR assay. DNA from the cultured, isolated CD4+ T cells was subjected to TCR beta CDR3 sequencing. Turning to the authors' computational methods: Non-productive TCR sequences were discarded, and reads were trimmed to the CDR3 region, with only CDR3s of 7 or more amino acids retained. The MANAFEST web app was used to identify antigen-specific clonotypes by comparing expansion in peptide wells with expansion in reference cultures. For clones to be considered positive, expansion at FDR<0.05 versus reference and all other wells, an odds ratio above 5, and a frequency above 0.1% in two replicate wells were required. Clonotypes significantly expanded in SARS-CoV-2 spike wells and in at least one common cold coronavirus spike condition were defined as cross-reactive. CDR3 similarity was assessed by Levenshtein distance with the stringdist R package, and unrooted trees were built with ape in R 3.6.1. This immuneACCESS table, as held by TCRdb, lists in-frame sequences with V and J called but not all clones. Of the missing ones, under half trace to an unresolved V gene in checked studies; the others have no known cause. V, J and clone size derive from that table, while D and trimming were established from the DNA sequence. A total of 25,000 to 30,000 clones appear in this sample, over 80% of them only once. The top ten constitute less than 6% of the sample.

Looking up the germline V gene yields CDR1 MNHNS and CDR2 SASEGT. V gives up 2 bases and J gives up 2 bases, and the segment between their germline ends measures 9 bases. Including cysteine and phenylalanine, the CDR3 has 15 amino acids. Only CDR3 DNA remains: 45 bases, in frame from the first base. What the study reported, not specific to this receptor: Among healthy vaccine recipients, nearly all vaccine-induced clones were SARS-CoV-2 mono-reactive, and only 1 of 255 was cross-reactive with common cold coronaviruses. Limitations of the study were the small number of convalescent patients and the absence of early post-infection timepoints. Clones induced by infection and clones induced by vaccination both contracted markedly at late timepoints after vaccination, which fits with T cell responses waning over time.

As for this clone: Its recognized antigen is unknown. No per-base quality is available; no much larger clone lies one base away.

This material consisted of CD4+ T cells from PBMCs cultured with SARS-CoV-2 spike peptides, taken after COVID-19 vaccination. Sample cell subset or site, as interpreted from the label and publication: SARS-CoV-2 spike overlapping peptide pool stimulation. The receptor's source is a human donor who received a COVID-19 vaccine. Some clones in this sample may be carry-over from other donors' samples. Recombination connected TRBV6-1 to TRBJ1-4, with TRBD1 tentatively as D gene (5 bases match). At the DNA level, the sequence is TGTGCCAGCAGTGAATTACGGGGGACTAATGAAAAACTGTTTTTT. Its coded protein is CASSELRGTNEKLFF.